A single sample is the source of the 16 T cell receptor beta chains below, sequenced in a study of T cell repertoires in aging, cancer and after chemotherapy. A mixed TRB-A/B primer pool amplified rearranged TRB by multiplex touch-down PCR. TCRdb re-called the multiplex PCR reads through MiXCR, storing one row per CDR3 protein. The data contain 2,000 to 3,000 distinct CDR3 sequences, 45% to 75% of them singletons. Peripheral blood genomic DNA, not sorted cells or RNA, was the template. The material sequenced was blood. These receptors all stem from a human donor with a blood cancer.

CDR3 sequence: CASSLAGQGLNEQFF. As DNA, the CDR3 is TGTGCCAGCAGCTTAGCGGGACAGGGATTAAATGAGCAGTTCTTC. The gene calls are TRBV7-3 and TRBJ2-1, with 9 positions matching TRBD1. CDR1 and CDR2 (germline): SGHTA, FQGTGA. The length of the CDR3 is 15 residues. V shed 2 bases, J shed 7 bases, and the junction held 6 bases outside the gene matches.

The CDR3 DNA is TGCAGTGCCTGGACAGGGTCTTGGGCCAACGTCCTGACTTTC. This gives the protein CSAWTGSWANVLTF. The chain is built from TRBV20-1 and TRBJ2-6; the match to TRBD1 covers 8 bases. CDR3 length: 14 amino acids. V trimming: 6 bases; J trimming: 5 bases; junction bases outside the gene matches: 6. The germline V gene has CDR1 DFQATT and CDR2 SNEGSKA (reference sequence).

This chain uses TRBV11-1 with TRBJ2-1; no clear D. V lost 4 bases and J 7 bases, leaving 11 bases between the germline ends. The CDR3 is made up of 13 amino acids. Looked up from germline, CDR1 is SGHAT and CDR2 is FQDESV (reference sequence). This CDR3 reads CASSSPDLNEQFF. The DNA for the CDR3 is TGTGCCAGCAGCTCGCCCGACTTAAATGAGCAGTTCTTC.

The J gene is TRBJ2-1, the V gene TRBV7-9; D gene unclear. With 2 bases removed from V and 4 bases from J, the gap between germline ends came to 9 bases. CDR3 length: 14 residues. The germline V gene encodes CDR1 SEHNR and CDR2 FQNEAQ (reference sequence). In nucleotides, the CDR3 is TGTGCCAGCAGCTTATTCCCTTTATACAATGAGCAGTTCTTC. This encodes CASSLFPLYNEQFF. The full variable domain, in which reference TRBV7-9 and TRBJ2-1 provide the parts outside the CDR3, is DTGVSQNPRHKITKRGQNVTFRCDPISEHNRLYWYRQTLGQGPEFLTYFQNEAQLEKSRLLSDRFSAERPKGSFSTLEIQRTEQGDSAMYLCASSLFPLYNEQFFGPGTRLTVL.

The CDR3 here is CATSRGTELTREQYF. In DNA, the CDR3 is TGTGCCACCAGCAGAGGTACAGAGCTTACTCGGGAGCAGTACTTC. This chain uses TRBV15 with TRBJ2-7; D is uncertain. This CDR3 is built from 15 residues. The V end was cut by 1 base, the J end by 7 bases, with 17 bases between. Germline lookup yields CDR1 LNHNV and CDR2 YYDKDF (reference sequence).

DNA for the CDR3: TGTGCCAGCAGACCTTCCAGGGGAGTGGGCTCCTACGAGCAGTACTTC. Residues: CASRPSRGVGSYEQYF. This chain uses TRBV12-3 or TRBV12-4 with TRBJ2-7; D may be TRBD1 (6 bases). The CDR3 runs 16 residues. V gave up 6 bases and J gave up 0 bases, with 18 bases separating them.

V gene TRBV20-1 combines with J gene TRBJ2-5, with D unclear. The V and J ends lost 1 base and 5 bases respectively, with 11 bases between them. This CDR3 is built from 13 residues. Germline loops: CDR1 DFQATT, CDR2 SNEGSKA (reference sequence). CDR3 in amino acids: CSARGQAGETQYF. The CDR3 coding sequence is TGCAGTGCTAGAGGTCAAGCTGGGGAGACCCAGTACTTC.

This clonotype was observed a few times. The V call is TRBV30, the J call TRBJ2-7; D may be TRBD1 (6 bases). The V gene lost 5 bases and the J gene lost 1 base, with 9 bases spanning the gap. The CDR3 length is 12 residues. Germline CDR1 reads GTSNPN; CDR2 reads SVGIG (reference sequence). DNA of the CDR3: TGTGCCTGGGGCAGGGGTTCCTACGAGCAGTACTTC. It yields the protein CAWGRGSYEQYF.

The CDR3 nucleotides read TGTGCCAGCAGTGCTTTAGCGGGAGGGCCGATCAATGAGCAGTTCTTC. This codes for CASSALAGGPINEQFF. This sequence joins TRBV6-4 and TRBJ2-1, with TRBD2 matching over 11 bases. The CDR3 covers 16 residues. Trimming cost V 4 bases and J 6 bases; bases outside gene matches: 8. Germline V gene lookup returns CDR1 MRHNA and CDR2 SNTAGT.

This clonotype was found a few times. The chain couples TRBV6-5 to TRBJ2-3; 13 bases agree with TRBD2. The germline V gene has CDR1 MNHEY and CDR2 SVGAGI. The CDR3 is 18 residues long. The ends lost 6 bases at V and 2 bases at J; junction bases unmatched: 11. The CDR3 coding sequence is TGTGCCAGCAGGGAGATATGGGGACTAGCGGGGCCCACAGATACGCAGTATTTT. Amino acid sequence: CASREIWGLAGPTDTQYF.

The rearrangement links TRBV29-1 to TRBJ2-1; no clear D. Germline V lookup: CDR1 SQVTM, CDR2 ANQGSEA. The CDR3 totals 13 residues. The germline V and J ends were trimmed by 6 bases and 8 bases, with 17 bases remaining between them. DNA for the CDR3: TGCAGCGTCCTTCCAAAAACAAATGATGAGCAGTTCTTC. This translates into CSVLPKTNDEQFF.

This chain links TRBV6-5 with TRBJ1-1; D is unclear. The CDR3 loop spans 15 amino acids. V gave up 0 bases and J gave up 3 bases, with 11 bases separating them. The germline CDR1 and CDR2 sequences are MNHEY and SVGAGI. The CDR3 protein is CASSYSTGDDTEAFF. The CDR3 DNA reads TGTGCCAGCAGTTACTCGACTGGCGATGACACTGAAGCTTTCTTT.

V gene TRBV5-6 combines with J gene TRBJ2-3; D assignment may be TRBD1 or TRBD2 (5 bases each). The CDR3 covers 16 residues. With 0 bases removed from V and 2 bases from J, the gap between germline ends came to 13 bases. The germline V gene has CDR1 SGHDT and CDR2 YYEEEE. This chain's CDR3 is CASSLAPGRLTDTQYF. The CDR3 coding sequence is TGTGCCAGCAGCTTGGCTCCGGGACGCCTCACAGATACGCAGTATTTT.

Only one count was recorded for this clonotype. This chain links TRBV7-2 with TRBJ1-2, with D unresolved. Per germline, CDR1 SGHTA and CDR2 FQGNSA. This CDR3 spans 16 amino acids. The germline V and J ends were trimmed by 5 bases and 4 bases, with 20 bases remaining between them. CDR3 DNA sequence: TGTGCCAGCAGCCAACAAAGCGGCCAAGCCTTCTATGGCTACACCTTC. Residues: CASSQQSGQAFYGYTF.

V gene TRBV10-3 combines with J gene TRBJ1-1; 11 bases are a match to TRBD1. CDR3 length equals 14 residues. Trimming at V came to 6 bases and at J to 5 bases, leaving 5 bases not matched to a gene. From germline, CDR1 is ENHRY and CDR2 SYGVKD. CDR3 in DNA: TGTGCCATCAGCTCAGGGACAGGGGGGACTGAAGCTTTCTTT. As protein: CAISSGTGGTEAFF.

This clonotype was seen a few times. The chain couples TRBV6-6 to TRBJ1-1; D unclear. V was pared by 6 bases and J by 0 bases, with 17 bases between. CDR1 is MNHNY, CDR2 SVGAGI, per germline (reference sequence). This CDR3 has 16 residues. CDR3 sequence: CASSVAGGSMNTEAFF. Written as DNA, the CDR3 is TGTGCCAGCAGCGTGGCGGGCGGGAGCATGAACACTGAAGCTTTCTTT.